Shown below are 16 T cell receptor beta chains from a single sample sequenced in a study of blood T cell repertoires in COVID-19. Profiled with immunoSEQ multiplex PCR; TCRdb holds only in-frame clones, not every one. The repertoire includes roughly 240,000 clones, approximately 84% of them detected once, and 1.9% sits in the top ten. The sequencing sample was made of peripheral blood. The receptors derive from a woman aged 80 or over with acute or convalescent COVID-19.

Only one count was recorded for this clone. This chain links TRBV19 with TRBJ1-1; D possibly corresponds to TRBD1 (5 bases). Germline CDR1 and CDR2: LNHDA and SQIVND (reference sequence). The CDR3 is 13 amino acids. The germline V and J ends were trimmed by 5 bases and 4 bases, with 11 bases remaining between them. CDR3 in DNA: TGTGCCAGTAGTGGGCACACAGGCACTGAAGCTTTCTTT. Its translation: CASSGHTGTEAFF.

The chain uses TRBV7-2 and TRBJ2-2, with TRBD1 identical over 9 bases. The CDR3 length is 15 residues. The trim removed 3 bases at V and 5 bases at J, leaving 4 bases unmatched. CDR1 SGHTA and CDR2 FQGNSA come from the germline V gene. DNA of the CDR3: TGTGCCAGCAGCTTGGGGACAGGGCCAACCGGGGAGCTGTTTTTT. As protein: CASSLGTGPTGELFF.

This chain links TRBV5-1 with TRBJ2-1, with 7 bases aligning to TRBD2. Losses at the gene ends were 4 bases for V and 6 bases for J; bases not matched to a gene: 10. The germline CDR1 and CDR2 sequences are SGHRS and YFSETQ. The length of the CDR3 is 15 residues. This CDR3 is CASSPGLGGINEQFF. CDR3 sequence (DNA): TGCGCCAGCAGCCCCGGACTAGGAGGGATCAATGAGCAGTTCTTC.

The chain is built from TRBV12-5 and TRBJ2-5, with D unresolved. Trimming stripped 6 bases from V and 9 bases from J, with 11 bases between. From germline, CDR1 is LGHNT and CDR2 FRNRAP. The length of the CDR3 is 11 residues. CDR3: CASGLLGAQYF. The CDR3 region has the DNA TGTGCTAGTGGCCTCCTAGGTGCCCAGTACTTC.

This chain links TRBV12-5 with TRBJ2-3, with TRBD1 matching over 8 bases. V gave up 6 bases and J gave up 2 bases; unmatched junction bases: 7. CDR1 LGHNT and CDR2 FRNRAP come from the germline V gene. The CDR3 is 15 residues long. CDR3 sequence: CASGQGTGDTDTQYF. CDR3 coding DNA: TGTGCTAGTGGGCAGGGGACAGGCGACACAGATACGCAGTATTTT.

This chain links TRBV25-1 with TRBJ1-1, with D possibly TRBD1 on 6 matching bases. The V gene's germline CDR1 is MGHDK and CDR2 SYGVNS. The CDR3 runs to 14 residues. V lost 4 bases and J lost 2, with 11 bases in between. The CDR3: CASSAGTSNTEAFF. In nucleotides, the CDR3 is TGTGCCAGCAGTGCTGGGACATCCAACACTGAAGCTTTCTTT.

This chain links TRBV28 with TRBJ1-1, with 9 bases that match TRBD1. Germline V CDR1 and CDR2: MDHEN, SYDVKM. CDR3 length equals 18 residues. J lost 2 bases, V lost 6 bases, and 16 bases had no gene match. CDR3 loop: CASSLDPWTGDSNTEAFF. CDR3 sequence (DNA): TGTGCCAGCAGCCTAGACCCGTGGACAGGGGATTCTAACACTGAAGCTTTCTTT. The variable domain in full, with the rest retrieved from reference TRBV28 and TRBJ1-1, is DVKVTQSSRYLVKRTGEKVFLECVQDMDHENMFWYRQDPGLGLRLIYFSYDVKMKEKGDIPEGYSVSREKKERFSLILESASTNQTSMYLCASSLDPWTGDSNTEAFFGQGTRLTVV.

This clone was recorded only once. The gene calls are TRBV18 and TRBJ1-4; 7 bases are a match to TRBD1. The germline CDR1 and CDR2 sequences are KGHSH and LQKENI. The CDR3 contains 16 residues. Germline trimming cut 3 bases from V and 1 base from J; bases unmatched to any gene: 5. As DNA, the CDR3 is TGTGCCAGCTCACCCGGGACAGCGAGAACTAATGAAAAACTGTTTTTT. This translates into CASSPGTARTNEKLFF.

The chain is built from TRBV7-9 and TRBJ1-2, with TRBD1 matching over 7 bases. The CDR3 length is 15 residues. The germline CDR1 and CDR2 sequences are SEHNR and FQNEAQ (reference sequence). Losses at the gene ends were 2 bases for V and 8 bases for J; bases not matched to a gene: 11. The CDR3 region is CASSLSGTATRGYTF. CDR3 DNA: TGTGCCAGCAGCTTATCCGGGACAGCCACACGCGGCTACACCTTC.

There are a few counts of this clone. The chain uses TRBV4-1 and TRBJ2-1; 8 nucleotides agree with TRBD1. CDR3 length: 17 residues. Germline CDR1 MGHRA, CDR2 YSYEKL. Losses at the gene ends were 1 base for V and 4 bases for J; bases not matched to a gene: 9. The CDR3 coding sequence is TGCGCCAGCAGCCAAGGCCGGACAGGGAGAATGTACAATGAGCAGTTCTTC. It encodes CASSQGRTGRMYNEQFF.

The gene calls are TRBV3-1 (or the pseudogene TRBV3-2) and TRBJ2-7, with a possible D match to TRBD1 (5 bases). V lost 3 bases and J lost 2, with 11 bases in between. CDR1 is LGHDT, CDR2 YNNKEL, per germline (reference sequence). CDR3 length: 14 amino acids. CDR3: CASSQYQGAYEQYF. In DNA, the CDR3 is TGTGCCAGCAGCCAGTACCAGGGTGCCTACGAGCAGTACTTC.

This clone was detected only once. The genes are TRBV27 and TRBJ2-7; perhaps TRBD1 as D (6 bases). CDR1 and CDR2 from the germline V gene are MNHEY and SMNVEV (reference sequence). The V end lost 5 bases, the J end lost 5 bases, and 22 bases lay between the germline ends. The CDR3 has 16 residues. CDR3 sequence: CASSPRPRTRGNEQYF. CDR3 coding DNA: TGTGCCAGCAGTCCACGACCTCGGACAAGGGGGAACGAGCAGTACTTC.

This clone was picked up a small number of times. The chain has TRBV14 and TRBJ2-5, with D unclear. The CDR3 totals 17 residues. V lost 0 bases, J lost 1 base, and 15 bases lay in between. The germline CDR1 and CDR2 sequences are SGHDN and FVKESK. The CDR3, as DNA: TGTGCCAGCAGCCAAGAAGGAGCCGTGCCTGCCCAAGAGACCCAGTACTTC. Amino acids: CASSQEGAVPAQETQYF.

The V call is TRBV7-9, the J call TRBJ2-3; 10 positions match TRBD2. This CDR3 is built from 19 residues. Trimming took 1 base from V and 1 from J; bases not matched to a gene: 11. Germline V gene lookup returns CDR1 SEHNR and CDR2 FQNEAQ (reference sequence). For the CDR3, the DNA is TGTGCCAGCAGCTTAGAGAGGGCGAGCGGGAGGGGAGGCACAGATACGCAGTATTTT. This sequence encodes CASSLERASGRGGTDTQYF. The complete variable domain, with remaining parts taken from reference TRBV7-9 and TRBJ2-3, reads DTGVSQNPRHKITKRGQNVTFRCDPISEHNRLYWYRQTLGQGPEFLTYFQNEAQLEKSRLLSDRFSAERPKGSFSTLEIQRTEQGDSAMYLCASSLERASGRGGTDTQYFGPGTRLTVL.

There are a few counts of this clone. The chain recombines TRBV5-1 with TRBJ1-1, with TRBD1 identical over 12 bases. Germline V CDR1 and CDR2: SGHRS, YFSETQ. This CDR3 is 14 amino acids long. With 2 bases clipped from V and 6 bases from J, the junction kept 2 bases outside the gene matches. The CDR3 DNA reads TGCGCCAGCAGCTTCGGGACAGGGGGCTCTGAAGCTTTCTTT. Protein sequence: CASSFGTGGSEAFF.

CDR3 sequence (DNA): TGTGCCAGTAATCTCGGGGGGCGACGGGGAAATCAGCCCCAGCATTTT. As protein: CASNLGGRRGNQPQHF. The chain couples TRBV19 to TRBJ1-5; TRBD1 might be the D (6 bases). Trimming took off 7 bases at V and 4 bases at J, with 20 bases between the two ends. The CDR3 contains 16 residues. CDR1 and CDR2 (germline): LNHDA, SQIVND (reference sequence). Variable domain in full (rest from reference TRBV19 and TRBJ1-5): DGGITQSPKYLFRKEGQNVTLSCEQNLNHDAMYWYRQDPGQGLRLIYYSQIVNDFQKGDIAEGYSVSREKKESFPLTVTSAQKNPTAFYLCASNLGGRRGNQPQHFGDGTRLSIL.